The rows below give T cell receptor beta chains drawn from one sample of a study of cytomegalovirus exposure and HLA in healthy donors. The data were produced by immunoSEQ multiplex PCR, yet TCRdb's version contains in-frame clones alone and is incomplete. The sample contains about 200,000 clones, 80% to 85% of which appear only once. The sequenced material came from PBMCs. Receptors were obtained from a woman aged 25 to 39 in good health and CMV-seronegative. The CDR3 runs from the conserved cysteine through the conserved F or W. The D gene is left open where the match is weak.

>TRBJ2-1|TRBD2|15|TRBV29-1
CSVDGPLAGEAEQFF
TGCAGCGTTGATGGGCCATTAGCGGGAGAGGCCGAGCAGTTCTTC
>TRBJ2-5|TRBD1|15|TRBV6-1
CASRKDRSGRETQYF
TGTGCCAGCAGAAAGGACAGGTCCGGCAGGGAGACCCAGTACTTC
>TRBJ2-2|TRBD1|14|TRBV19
CASTDRGQSGELFF
TGTGCCAGCACGGACAGGGGGCAATCCGGGGAGCTGTTTTTT
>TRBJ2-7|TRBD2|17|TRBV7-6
CASSPGLAGVVAYEQYF
TGTGCCAGCAGCCCGGGACTAGCGGGGGTGGTAGCATACGAGCAGTACTTC
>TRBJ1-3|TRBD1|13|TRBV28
CASSLSRGHTIYF
TGTGCCAGCAGTTTATCCAGGGGGCACACCATATATTTT
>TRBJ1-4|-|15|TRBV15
CATSTGGQTNEKLFF
TGTGCCACCAGCACTGGGGGACAAACTAATGAAAAACTGTTTTTT
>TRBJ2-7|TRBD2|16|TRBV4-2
CASSQDQGSGSIGQYF
TGTGCCAGCAGCCAAGATCAGGGTAGCGGGAGTATCGGGCAGTACTTC
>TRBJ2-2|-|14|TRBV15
CATSGAGDSGELFF
TGTGCCACCAGCGGAGCAGGGGATAGCGGGGAGCTGTTTTTT
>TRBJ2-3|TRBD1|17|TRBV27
CASPLGEQGAFTDTQYF
TGTGCCAGCCCGTTGGGGGAGCAGGGGGCATTTACAGATACGCAGTATTTT
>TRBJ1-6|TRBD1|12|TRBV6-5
CASSGTGLPLHF
TGTGCCAGCAGTGGGACAGGTCTTCCCCTCCACTTT
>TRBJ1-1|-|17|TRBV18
CASSPPRGGALNTEAFF
TGTGCCAGCTCACCACCGCGCGGCGGTGCTCTGAACACTGAAGCTTTCTTT
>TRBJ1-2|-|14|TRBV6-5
CASRAPWSLYGYTF
TGTGCCAGCAGGGCCCCTTGGAGCCTCTATGGCTACACCTTC
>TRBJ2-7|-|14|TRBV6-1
CASSEGGNRYEQYF
TGTGCCAGCAGTGAAGGCGGGAATAGGTACGAGCAGTACTTC
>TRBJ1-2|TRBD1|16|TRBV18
CASSPPPSGGRYGYTF
TGTGCCAGCTCACCACCCCCTTCAGGGGGCCGGTATGGCTACACCTTC
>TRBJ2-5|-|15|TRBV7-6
CASSPVLLARETQYF
TGTGCCAGCAGCCCCGTTCTGCTAGCCAGGGAGACCCAGTACTTC